Below, 32 T cell receptor beta chains from the same sample are listed, as sequenced in a study of shared clonotypes between healthy human individuals. The data were produced by immunoSEQ multiplex PCR, yet TCRdb's version contains in-frame clones alone and is incomplete. Here the sample spans approximately 2.3 million clones, more than 80% being singletons. The source material was naive CD4+ T cells from PBMCs. Subset meaning: CD45RA+ positively selected. These TCRs come from a young man in good health. Some clones in this sample may be carry-over from other donors' samples.

The rearrangement joins TRBV6-1 to TRBJ1-2; D is perhaps TRBD1 (5 bases). The V gene lost 7 bases and the J gene lost 3 bases, with 15 bases spanning the gap. The CDR3 is 14 amino acids. The germline V gene encodes CDR1 MNHNS and CDR2 SASEGT. As DNA, the CDR3 is TGTGCCAGCACCCTCAGCACAGGCGACTATGGCTACACCTTC. Amino acid sequence: CASTLSTGDYGYTF.

A word on this clone: Other DNA sequences in this specimen translate into the identical CDR3. CDR3 residues: CASSLNRNEQFF. CDR3 in DNA: TGCGCCAGCAGCTTGAATCGCAATGAGCAGTTCTTC. The J gene is TRBJ2-1, the V gene TRBV5-1; D not resolved. The CDR3 runs to 12 residues. Germline V gives CDR1 SGHRS, CDR2 YFSETQ. Trimming took 1 base from V and 6 from J, leaving 5 bases between them.

The CDR3 sequence: CASRPVGLSSGNTIYF. The CDR3 bases are TGTGCCAGCAGACCCGTCGGACTGAGCTCTGGAAACACCATATATTTT. This chain uses TRBV27 with TRBJ1-3; D gene ambiguous. Trimming cost V 6 bases and J 0 bases, with 15 bases left between them. The CDR3 has 16 amino acids. The germline CDR1 and CDR2 sequences are MNHEY and SMNVEV (reference sequence).

V gene TRBV6-1 combines with J gene TRBJ1-5; 7 bases agree with TRBD1. This CDR3 has 16 amino acids. Germline CDR1 is MNHNS and CDR2 is SASEGT. The J segment lost 2 bases and the V segment lost 4 bases, leaving 8 bases of the junction unmatched. Written as DNA, the CDR3 is TGTGCCAGCAGTGCATACAGGGGTCTGGGCAATCAGCCCCAGCATTTT. It encodes CASSAYRGLGNQPQHF.

The chain employs TRBV15 and TRBJ2-4; a possible D gene is TRBD2 (6 bases). Between the trimmed V and J ends, which lost 0 bases and 7 bases, there was a span of 10 bases. CDR3 length equals 14 residues. The germline V gene has CDR1 LNHNV and CDR2 YYDKDF (reference sequence). The CDR3 loop reads CATSRDRESNIQYF. The CDR3, as DNA: TGTGCCACCAGCAGAGACCGGGAGTCGAACATTCAGTACTTC.

In this sample, this clone turned up once. The chain has TRBV27 and TRBJ2-7; 8 bases line up with TRBD2. The germline CDR1 and CDR2 sequences are MNHEY and SMNVEV (reference sequence). Trimming removed 0 bases from V and 0 bases from J; junction bases left unmatched: 7. There are 17 residues in the CDR3. The CDR3 region is CASSLSELAASSYEQYF. CDR3 bases: TGTGCCAGCAGTTTATCGGAACTAGCGGCCAGCTCCTACGAGCAGTACTTC.

V usage is TRBV11-2 and J usage is TRBJ2-7, with no clear D. Trimming took 2 bases from V and 0 from J, leaving 11 bases between them. The CDR3 totals 15 residues. Germline CDR1 reads SGHAT; CDR2 reads FQNNGV. The CDR3 protein is CASSLRILSSYEQYF. CDR3 DNA sequence: TGTGCCAGCAGCTTAAGGATCCTGAGCTCCTACGAGCAGTACTTC.

V usage is TRBV10-3 and J usage is TRBJ1-1; weak D call: TRBD1 (6 bases). The V end lost 10 bases, the J end lost 4 bases, and 16 bases lay between the germline ends. The CDR3 loop spans 13 amino acids. In germline, CDR1 is ENHRY, CDR2 SYGVKD. The CDR3 DNA reads TGTGCCACCACGCTCCTAGGGGGCACTGAAGCTTTCTTT. The encoded protein is CATTLLGGTEAFF.

The genes are TRBV7-9 and TRBJ1-4; 7 bases align to TRBD1. Unmatched junction bases numbered 11, after V lost 5 bases and J lost 8 bases. The germline V gene has CDR1 SEHNR and CDR2 FQNEAQ (reference sequence). The CDR3 has 15 residues. In DNA, the CDR3 is TGTGCCAGCAGCGCCTACAGGGGTCCAAGGGAAAAACTGTTTTTT. Protein: CASSAYRGPREKLFF.

The CDR3 sequence is CASSRDRDRAYEQYF. The CDR3 DNA reads TGTGCCAGCAGTAGGGACCGGGACCGTGCCTACGAGCAGTACTTC. The V call is TRBV6-5, the J call TRBJ2-7; perhaps D is TRBD1 or TRBD2 (5 bases each). Germline CDR1 reads MNHEY; CDR2 reads SVGAGI. V was pared by 5 bases and J by 2 bases, with 16 bases between. There are 15 residues in the CDR3.

The table lists this clone with a few counts. Other DNA sequences from this sample encode an identical CDR3 as well. The chain employs TRBV2 and TRBJ1-5; D call uncertain. The CDR3 loop spans 15 amino acids. Trimming shortened V by 2 bases and J by 2 bases, and 10 bases separated the two germline ends. CDR1 is SNHLY and CDR2 is FYNNEI in the germline V gene. The chain's CDR3 is CASSESGGGNQPQHF. DNA of the CDR3: TGTGCCAGCAGTGAAAGTGGAGGAGGCAATCAGCCCCAGCATTTT. Supplemented by reference TRBV2 and TRBJ1-5, the full variable domain reads EPEVTQTPSHQVTQMGQEVILRCVPISNHLYFYWYRQILGQKVEFLVSFYNNEISEKSEIFDDQFSVERPDGSNFTLKIRSTKLEDSAMYFCASSESGGGNQPQHFGDGTRLSIL.

The CDR3 loop reads CASSLGRELTYEQYF. In DNA, the CDR3 is TGTGCCAGCAGTTTAGGGCGGGAGCTTACCTACGAGCAGTACTTC. This chain connects TRBV28 to TRBJ2-7, with 7 nucleotides matching TRBD2. Per the germline V gene, CDR1 is MDHEN and CDR2 is SYDVKM. The V gene end was trimmed by 2 bases and the J gene end by 2 bases; junction bases not matched to a gene: 6. This CDR3 region has 15 residues.

The genes are TRBV29-1 and TRBJ2-1; TRBD2 matches 8 bases. The V segment lost 4 bases and the J segment 6 bases; nucleotides outside the gene matches: 8. CDR1 SQVTM and CDR2 ANQGSEA come from the germline V gene. The CDR3 length is 14 residues. The CDR3 nucleotides read TGCAGCGTTGCTCTCTTAGCGGGATCCAATGAGCAGTTCTTC. This encodes CSVALLAGSNEQFF.

The chain combines TRBV11-2 with TRBJ2-3; the D is unclear. Germline V gene data show CDR1 as SGHAT and CDR2 as FQNNGV. Trimming removed 4 bases from V and 1 base from J, with 12 bases in between. This CDR3 comprises 15 residues. DNA of the CDR3: TGTGCCAGCAGCTCCGCTGGCTCGGGCACAGATACGCAGTATTTT. It is translated as CASSSAGSGTDTQYF.

CDR3 nucleotides: TGCGCCAGCAGACATGAGTTCGAGCAGTACTTC. This sequence encodes CASRHEFEQYF. This chain connects TRBV5-1 to TRBJ2-7, with D unresolved. Trimming cost V 5 bases and J 6 bases, with 9 bases left between them. The CDR3 loop spans 11 amino acids. Germline assignment: CDR1 SGHRS and CDR2 YFSETQ. Supplemented by reference TRBV5-1 and TRBJ2-7, the full variable domain reads KAGVTQTPRYLIKTRGQQVTLSCSPISGHRSVSWYQQTPGQGLQFLFEYFSETQRNKGNFPGRFSGRQFSNSRSEMNVSTLELGDSALYLCASRHEFEQYFGPGTRLTVT.

The gene calls are TRBV12-5 and TRBJ2-1; possibly TRBD1 for D (6 bases). In germline, CDR1 is LGHNT, CDR2 FRNRAP. Between the trimmed V and J ends, which lost 6 bases and 2 bases, there was a span of 17 bases. The CDR3 contains 16 residues. CDR3 DNA: TGTGCTAGTGGACCCCGGGGCCAGGGGCCCTACAATGAGCAGTTCTTC. It codes for CASGPRGQGPYNEQFF.

The chain couples TRBV18 to TRBJ2-5, with 12 bases aligning to TRBD2. The junction had 6 bases not matched to a gene; V was cut back by 5 bases and J by 2 bases. The CDR3 consists of 16 residues. Germline V CDR1 and CDR2: KGHSH, LQKENI. DNA of the CDR3: TGTGCCAGCTCAAGAACTAGCGGGAGGACACAAGAGACCCAGTACTTC. Its translation: CASSRTSGRTQETQYF.

The chain recombines TRBV30 with TRBJ1-2; tentative D call: TRBD1 (5 bases). Germline V gives CDR1 GTSNPN, CDR2 SVGIG (reference sequence). The CDR3 has 15 amino acids. Trimming removed 2 bases from V and 6 bases from J, with 19 bases in between. The CDR3 DNA reads as TGTGCCTGGAGTTTGCGGGGGAGGGGAAGAAATGGCTACACCTTC. It yields the protein CAWSLRGRGRNGYTF.

The rearrangement joins TRBV9 to TRBJ1-5; D is ambiguous. Germline loops: CDR1 SGDLS, CDR2 YYNGEE. This CDR3 spans 15 amino acids. V lost 0 bases and J 7 bases, leaving 14 bases between the germline ends. The CDR3 bases are TGTGCCAGCAGCGTAGACCCCACCCGAGAACAGCCCCAGCATTTT. This encodes CASSVDPTREQPQHF.

V is TRBV9 and J is TRBJ2-3; D is unclear. CDR1 is SGDLS and CDR2 is YYNGEE in the germline V gene. There are 16 residues in the CDR3. The V and J ends lost 0 bases and 0 bases respectively, with 11 bases between them. CDR3 protein: CASSVGAGFSTDTQYF. The CDR3 nucleotides read TGTGCCAGCAGCGTAGGGGCAGGTTTTAGCACAGATACGCAGTATTTT.

V and J are TRBV11-2 and TRBJ1-6; 8 bases map to TRBD1. Looked up from germline, CDR1 is SGHAT and CDR2 is FQNNGV. This CDR3 is 12 amino acids long. V was clipped by 8 bases and J by 8 bases; unmatched bases: 2. CDR3 region: CASQGAYSPLHF. In nucleotides, the CDR3 is TGTGCCAGCCAGGGGGCCTATTCACCCCTCCACTTT.

The gene calls are TRBV10-2 and TRBJ2-5; no clear D. Germline V gene data show CDR1 as WSHSY and CDR2 as SAAADI. V lost 5 bases, J lost 5 bases, and 12 bases lay in between. The CDR3 is 13 amino acids. The CDR3 sequence: CASSFQTGETQYF. DNA of the CDR3: TGCGCCAGCAGTTTCCAAACCGGGGAGACCCAGTACTTC.

This chain joins TRBV29-1 and TRBJ2-2, with TRBD2 matching 13 bases. CDR1 is SQVTM and CDR2 is ANQGSEA in the germline V gene. The CDR3 sequence is 14 residues long. V lost 6 bases, J lost 6 bases, and 4 bases stayed unmatched. The CDR3 coding sequence is TGCAGCGTGCTGACTAGCGGGAGGCCCGGGGAGCTGTTTTTT. This sequence encodes CSVLTSGRPGELFF.

The genes are TRBV2 and TRBJ1-5, with a possible D match to TRBD1 (5 bases). CDR3 length: 15 amino acids. CDR1 is SNHLY, CDR2 FYNNEI, per germline. V was trimmed by 3 bases and J by 3 bases, leaving 12 bases between them. The CDR3 here is CASSDRGRNNQPQHF. CDR3 bases: TGTGCCAGCAGTGATAGGGGTCGGAACAATCAGCCCCAGCATTTT.

The chain joins TRBV5-1 to TRBJ1-2; D gene uncertain. Germline V CDR1 and CDR2: SGHRS, YFSETQ. Deletions cut 4 bases from V and 3 bases from J, with 16 bases between. The CDR3 has 15 amino acids. The CDR3 DNA reads TGCGCCAGCAGCCCGGACCCGGGATTGGACTATGGCTACACCTTC. This sequence encodes CASSPDPGLDYGYTF.

The V call is TRBV28, the J call TRBJ1-5; 8 bases agree with TRBD1. With 2 bases clipped from V and 5 bases from J, the junction kept 2 bases outside the gene matches. Germline V CDR1 and CDR2: MDHEN, SYDVKM. The CDR3 is made up of 14 amino acids. The CDR3 DNA follows: TGTGCCAGCAGTTTAGCAGGGGGCGATCAGCCCCAGCATTTT. This gives the protein CASSLAGGDQPQHF.

The rearrangement links TRBV2 to TRBJ1-4; the D is unclear. Trimming left V 4 bases short and J 5 bases short, with 5 bases between. CDR3 size: 12 residues. Germline assignment: CDR1 SNHLY and CDR2 FYNNEI. The CDR3 protein is CASSVRNEKLFF. In DNA form, the CDR3 reads TGTGCCAGCAGTGTCAGGAATGAAAAACTGTTTTTT.

This clone occurred once. Distinct nucleotide sequences in the sample also encode this CDR3. J is TRBJ2-5 and V is TRBV29-1, with 8 bases fitting TRBD1. Germline V gene data show CDR1 as SQVTM and CDR2 as ANQGSEA. V shed 6 bases and J 4 bases; nucleotides not matched to a gene: 1. The length of the CDR3 is 11 residues. The CDR3 loop reads CSVQGGETQYF. CDR3 bases: TGCAGCGTACAGGGGGGAGAGACCCAGTACTTC.

The chain is built from TRBV4-2 and TRBJ2-7; 10 bases align to TRBD2. The CDR3 has 15 amino acids. The germline V gene encodes CDR1 LGHNA and CDR2 YNFKEQ. V shed 0 bases, J shed 7 bases, and the junction held 6 bases outside the gene matches. The CDR3 sequence is CASSQDLAGEVEQYF. In DNA form, the CDR3 reads TGTGCCAGCAGCCAAGATCTAGCGGGAGAGGTAGAGCAGTACTTC.

The chain recombines TRBV5-1 with TRBJ1-1; perhaps TRBD1 as D (5 bases). The V end lost 2 bases, the J end lost 0 bases, and 11 bases lay between the germline ends. The CDR3 length is 15 residues. Germline CDR1 SGHRS, CDR2 YFSETQ. The CDR3 is CASSFIAGMNTEAFF. For the CDR3, the DNA is TGCGCCAGCAGCTTTATCGCAGGGATGAACACTGAAGCTTTCTTT. Full variable domain (rest looked up from reference TRBV5-1 and TRBJ1-1): KAGVTQTPRYLIKTRGQQVTLSCSPISGHRSVSWYQQTPGQGLQFLFEYFSETQRNKGNFPGRFSGRQFSNSRSEMNVSTLELGDSALYLCASSFIAGMNTEAFFGQGTRLTVV.

The V call is TRBV28, the J call TRBJ2-7; 7 positions agree with TRBD2. Trimming removed 1 base from V and 2 bases from J; junction bases left unmatched: 5. This CDR3 has 15 residues. Germline CDR1 MDHEN, CDR2 SYDVKM. The CDR3 spells CASSLSGGSPYEQYF. The CDR3 DNA sequence: TGTGCCAGCAGTTTATCGGGGGGTTCGCCCTACGAGCAGTACTTC.

This chain joins TRBV4-1 and TRBJ2-7; 9 bases align to TRBD2. This CDR3 has 14 residues. Germline V gene data show CDR1 as MGHRA and CDR2 as YSYEKL. V was pared by 3 bases and J by 3 bases, with 3 bases of the junction left unmatched. Written as DNA, the CDR3 is TGCGCCAGCAGCCATTTGACTAGCGGCTACGAGCAGTACTTC. Amino acids: CASSHLTSGYEQYF.